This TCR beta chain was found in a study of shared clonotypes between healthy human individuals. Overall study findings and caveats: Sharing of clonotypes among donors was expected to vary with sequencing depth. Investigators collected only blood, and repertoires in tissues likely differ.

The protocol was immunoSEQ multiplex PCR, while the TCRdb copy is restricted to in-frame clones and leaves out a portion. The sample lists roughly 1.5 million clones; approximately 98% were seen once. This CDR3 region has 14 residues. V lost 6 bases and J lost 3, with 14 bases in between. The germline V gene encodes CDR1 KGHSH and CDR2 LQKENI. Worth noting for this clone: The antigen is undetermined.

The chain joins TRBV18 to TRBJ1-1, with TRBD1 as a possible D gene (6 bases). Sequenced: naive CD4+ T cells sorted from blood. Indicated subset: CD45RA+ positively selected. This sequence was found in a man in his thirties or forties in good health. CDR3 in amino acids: CASSPGAGDTEAFF. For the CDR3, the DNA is TGTGCCAGCTCCCCAGGGGCTGGGGACACTGAAGCTTTCTTT.